Below, 31 T cell receptor beta chains from the same sample are listed, as sequenced in a study of cytomegalovirus exposure and HLA in healthy donors. The table came from immunoSEQ multiplex PCR; TCRdb's copy has only in-frame clones and leaves some out. The sample records 100,000 to 150,000 clones, approximately 91% being singletons. The specimen sequenced was PBMCs. Receptors originate from a woman aged 18 to 35 in good health and CMV-seronegative.

The chain uses TRBV30 and TRBJ1-3; no clear D. The ends were cut back, 0 bases at V and 0 bases at J, with 6 bases in the middle. The V gene's germline CDR1 is GTSNPN and CDR2 SVGIG (reference sequence). CDR3 length: 14 residues. The CDR3 spells CAWSVGSSGNTIYF. CDR3 coding DNA: TGTGCCTGGAGTGTCGGGAGCTCTGGAAACACCATATATTTT. Complete variable domain (other parts from reference TRBV30 and TRBJ1-3): SQTIHQWPATLVQPVGSPLSLECTVEGTSNPNLYWYRQAAGRGLQLLFYSVGIGQISSEVPQNLSASRPQDRQFILSSKKLLLSDSGFYLCAWSVGSSGNTIYFGEGSWLTVV.

This chain joins TRBV7-8 and TRBJ1-5; D not certain. The V gene's germline CDR1 is SGHVS and CDR2 FQNEAQ. V was trimmed by 2 bases and J by 2 bases, leaving 13 bases between them. This CDR3 is built from 16 residues. The CDR3, as DNA: TGTGCCAGCAGCTTACTGGAGGCCATGGGCAATCAGCCCCAGCATTTT. Translated, it gives CASSLLEAMGNQPQHF.

The table lists this clone with a count of one. This chain joins TRBV9 and TRBJ2-1; 7 nucleotides align to TRBD2. Germline V gene data show CDR1 as SGDLS and CDR2 as YYNGEE. There are 16 residues in the CDR3. V lost 8 bases and J lost 1; bases outside the gene matches: 12. The CDR3 loop is CASHREDGPSYNEQFF. The CDR3 bases are TGTGCCAGTCACCGGGAGGACGGGCCTTCCTACAATGAGCAGTTCTTC.

The CDR3 region is CASSGHSGRERETQYF. The DNA of the CDR3 is TGTGCCAGCAGCGGACATAGCGGGAGAGAGAGGGAGACCCAGTACTTC. This sequence joins TRBV9 and TRBJ2-5, with 9 bases matching TRBD2. Per the germline V gene, CDR1 is SGDLS and CDR2 is YYNGEE. V lost 3 bases to trimming and J lost 5 bases; unmatched junction nucleotides: 11. CDR3 size: 16 residues.

The chain employs TRBV19 and TRBJ1-2; 9 nucleotides align to TRBD1. This CDR3 comprises 15 residues. Germline CDR1 LNHDA, CDR2 SQIVND (reference sequence). Germline trimming cut 4 bases from V and 4 bases from J; bases unmatched to any gene: 7. The CDR3 coding sequence is TGTGCCAGTAGTAACCTGGGACAGGGCCTCTATGGCTACACCTTC. This gives the protein CASSNLGQGLYGYTF.

The rearrangement joins TRBV19 to TRBJ1-5; D might be TRBD1 (6 bases). The CDR3 spans 13 residues. Germline-derived CDR1 and CDR2 are LNHDA and SQIVND (reference sequence). V lost 6 bases, J lost 2 bases, and 8 bases lay in between. CDR3 sequence (DNA): TGTGCCAGTAGGAACAGGGGCAATCAGCCCCAGCATTTT. This translates into CASRNRGNQPQHF. The whole variable domain, remainder taken from reference TRBV19 and TRBJ1-5, is DGGITQSPKYLFRKEGQNVTLSCEQNLNHDAMYWYRQDPGQGLRLIYYSQIVNDFQKGDIAEGYSVSREKKESFPLTVTSAQKNPTAFYLCASRNRGNQPQHFGDGTRLSIL.

In its sample, this clone was seen a few times. The chain couples TRBV11-3 to TRBJ2-1; D is perhaps TRBD2 (6 bases). With 1 base removed from V and 5 bases from J, the gap between germline ends came to 9 bases. The CDR3 runs to 14 residues. Germline assignment: CDR1 SGHNT and CDR2 YENEEA. The CDR3 DNA sequence: TGTGCCAGCAGCTTAGGGCGGGAAAACAATGAGCAGTTCTTC. As protein: CASSLGRENNEQFF.

The CDR3 DNA sequence: TGCGCCAGCAGCGTGACAGGGGAAGGGAGTGAAGCTTTCTTT. Amino acid sequence: CASSVTGEGSEAFF. The chain uses TRBV5-1 and TRBJ1-1, with 8 bases fitting TRBD1. Germline CDR1 SGHRS, CDR2 YFSETQ. V gave up 4 bases and J gave up 7 bases; unmatched junction bases: 9. CDR3 length: 14 amino acids.

In this sample, this clone turned up many times. Other DNA sequences within the sample encode an identical CDR3. J is TRBJ2-1 and V is TRBV6-1; 12 bases map to TRBD2. The CDR3 runs to 15 residues. With 2 bases clipped from V and 4 bases from J, the junction kept 0 bases outside the gene matches. Germline-derived CDR1 and CDR2 are MNHNS and SASEGT. CDR3: CASSELAGGYNEQFF. As DNA, the CDR3 is TGTGCCAGCAGTGAACTAGCGGGAGGGTACAATGAGCAGTTCTTC.

This clone was counted a few times. The V call is TRBV2, the J call TRBJ1-5, with 7 bases identical to TRBD1. After removal of 5 bases from V and 7 bases from J, the junction contained 5 bases not matched to a gene. The CDR3 is made up of 13 amino acids. Germline V lookup: CDR1 SNHLY, CDR2 FYNNEI. This chain's CDR3 is CASSRQGRQPQHF. DNA for the CDR3: TGTGCCAGCAGTCGACAGGGCAGACAGCCCCAGCATTTT.

This clone was observed once. V and J are TRBV28 and TRBJ2-7; the match to TRBD2 covers 7 bases. The V gene end was trimmed by 0 bases and the J gene end by 9 bases; junction bases not matched to a gene: 11. This CDR3 has 15 residues. CDR1 MDHEN and CDR2 SYDVKM come from the germline V gene. CDR3 in DNA: TGTGCCAGCAGTTTATGGTCTAGCGGAGGCGACGGGCAGTACTTC. This translates into CASSLWSSGGDGQYF.

The chain recombines TRBV7-8 with TRBJ1-2; 9 bases match TRBD1. V dropped 5 bases and J dropped 4; count of bases not matched to a gene: 5. This CDR3 has 14 amino acids. Germline values: CDR1 SGHVS, CDR2 FQNEAQ. The CDR3 region is CASSPSTGGYGYTF. CDR3 coding DNA: TGTGCCAGCAGCCCTTCGACAGGGGGCTATGGCTACACCTTC.

This clone was recorded only once. This rearrangement joins TRBV29-1 to TRBJ2-7; 8 bases are shared with TRBD1. V gave up 3 bases and J gave up 12 bases; unmatched junction bases: 13. CDR1 is SQVTM and CDR2 is ANQGSEA in the germline V gene. CDR3 length: 13 amino acids. In DNA, the CDR3 is TGCAGCGTTGATTTGACAGGGGACACGAAACCGTACTTC. Encoded protein: CSVDLTGDTKPYF.

The V call is TRBV4-1, the J call TRBJ2-7, with D perhaps TRBD2 (6 bases). This CDR3 spans 16 amino acids. Trimming cost V 2 bases and J 0 bases, with 14 bases left between them. Germline V lookup: CDR1 MGHRA, CDR2 YSYEKL. CDR3 DNA: TGCGCCAGCAGCCAACCTCCTAGCGTGAGCTCCTACGAGCAGTACTTC. The encoded protein is CASSQPPSVSSYEQYF.

This chain joins TRBV14 and TRBJ2-7; 14 bases are a match to TRBD2. Unmatched junction bases numbered 5, after V lost 1 base and J lost 6 bases. This CDR3 region has 16 residues. CDR1 and CDR2 from the germline V gene are SGHDN and FVKESK. The CDR3 here is CASSQGWGLAGAEQYF. CDR3 nucleotide sequence: TGTGCCAGCAGCCAAGGTTGGGGACTAGCGGGAGCCGAGCAGTACTTC.

The table lists this clone with a few counts. The gene calls are TRBV15 and TRBJ2-2, with TRBD1 matching 9 bases. From germline, CDR1 is LNHNV and CDR2 YYDKDF (reference sequence). Trimming cost V 4 bases and J 4 bases; bases outside gene matches: 4. This CDR3 comprises 15 residues. The CDR3 nucleotides are TGTGCCACCAGCAAGGGGACAGGGATCACCGGGGAGCTGTTTTTT. This translates into CATSKGTGITGELFF.

This clone was detected a few times. The rearrangement uses TRBV7-9 and TRBJ2-6; D is possibly TRBD1 (6 bases). The germline CDR1 and CDR2 sequences are SEHNR and FQNEAQ (reference sequence). V was trimmed by 6 bases and J by 2 bases, leaving 17 bases between them. The CDR3 has 17 amino acids. The CDR3 protein is CASRPGVGGAGANVLTF. CDR3 nucleotide sequence: TGTGCCAGCAGACCCGGGGTAGGGGGAGCTGGGGCCAACGTCCTGACTTTC. Based on the CDR3 plus reference TRBV7-9 and TRBJ2-6, the full variable domain is DTGVSQNPRHKITKRGQNVTFRCDPISEHNRLYWYRQTLGQGPEFLTYFQNEAQLEKSRLLSDRFSAERPKGSFSTLEIQRTEQGDSAMYLCASRPGVGGAGANVLTFGAGSRLTVL.

The rearrangement links TRBV2 to TRBJ2-1; 16 bases agree with TRBD2. Germline V CDR1 and CDR2: SNHLY, FYNNEI. CDR3 size: 16 residues. V gave up 4 bases and J gave up 12 bases; unmatched junction bases: 9. Here the CDR3 DNA reads TGTGCCAGCAGTGTATTAGGGACTAGCGGGAGGGCAGGGCAGTTCTTC. The encoded protein is CASSVLGTSGRAGQFF. Based on the CDR3 plus reference TRBV2 and TRBJ2-1, the full variable domain is EPEVTQTPSHQVTQMGQEVILRCVPISNHLYFYWYRQILGQKVEFLVSFYNNEISEKSEIFDDQFSVERPDGSNFTLKIRSTKLEDSAMYFCASSVLGTSGRAGQFFGPGTRLTVL.

The genes are TRBV6-5 and TRBJ1-1, with D perhaps TRBD1 (5 bases). The CDR3 extends over 14 amino acids. CDR1 is MNHEY, CDR2 SVGAGI, per germline. Trimming cost V 0 bases and J 5 bases, with 10 bases left between them. CDR3 coding DNA: TGTGCCAGCAGTTACTCGGGGGGGAGAACTGAAGCTTTCTTT. This encodes CASSYSGGRTEAFF.

V gene TRBV28 combines with J gene TRBJ2-7, with TRBD2 identical over 10 bases. Trimming at V came to 5 bases and at J to 6 bases, leaving 13 bases not matched to a gene. The germline CDR1 and CDR2 sequences are MDHEN and SYDVKM. This CDR3 comprises 16 residues. CDR3 nucleotide sequence: TGTGCCAGCAGTCCCCATACGAGCGGGAGGGCCCTCGAGCAGTACTTC. Protein sequence: CASSPHTSGRALEQYF.

The chain carries TRBV19 and TRBJ1-5, with 7 bases identical to TRBD1. From germline, CDR1 is LNHDA and CDR2 SQIVND (reference sequence). Trimming at V came to 7 bases and at J to 6 bases, leaving 3 bases not matched to a gene. The CDR3 length is 12 residues. The chain's CDR3 is CASTAGGQPQHF. The CDR3, as DNA: TGTGCCAGTACCGCAGGGGGTCAGCCCCAGCATTTT.

A few counts support this clone. The chain recombines TRBV2 with TRBJ2-5, with 8 bases identical to TRBD2. The CDR3 contains 13 residues. Germline-derived CDR1 and CDR2 are SNHLY and FYNNEI. V shed 6 bases, J shed 7 bases, and the junction held 7 bases outside the gene matches. CDR3 region: CASSDGTSWTQYF. CDR3 bases: TGTGCCAGCAGCGATGGGACTAGTTGGACCCAGTACTTC.

The chain joins TRBV7-2 to TRBJ2-2; TRBD2 aligns across 7 bases. The CDR3 contains 15 residues. The V gene end was trimmed by 1 base and the J gene end by 9 bases; junction bases not matched to a gene: 8. The germline V gene encodes CDR1 SGHTA and CDR2 FQGNSA. The chain's CDR3 is CASSLGLAVPRELFF. The CDR3 nucleotides read TGTGCCAGCAGCTTAGGACTAGCTGTCCCCCGGGAGCTGTTTTTT.

This chain connects TRBV5-1 to TRBJ2-2; 9 bases match TRBD2. The CDR3 covers 18 residues. Germline assignment: CDR1 SGHRS and CDR2 YFSETQ. The V gene end was trimmed by 0 bases and the J gene end by 6 bases; junction bases not matched to a gene: 12. The CDR3: CASSLEGTSLKSAGELFF. The CDR3 nucleotides read TGCGCCAGCAGCTTGGAGGGGACTAGCCTCAAGAGCGCCGGGGAGCTGTTTTTT. Using reference TRBV5-1 and TRBJ2-2 for the parts outside the CDR3, the full variable domain is KAGVTQTPRYLIKTRGQQVTLSCSPISGHRSVSWYQQTPGQGLQFLFEYFSETQRNKGNFPGRFSGRQFSNSRSEMNVSTLELGDSALYLCASSLEGTSLKSAGELFFGEGSRLTVL.

This rearrangement joins TRBV7-9 to TRBJ2-1, with D maybe TRBD2 (6 bases). Trimming took 4 bases from V and 3 from J, leaving 16 bases between them. Germline CDR1 is SEHNR and CDR2 is FQNEAQ (reference sequence). CDR3 size: 16 residues. The CDR3 coding sequence is TGTGCCAGCAGCTCCACCCGGGACTTCCTCTACAATGAGCAGTTCTTC. Residues: CASSSTRDFLYNEQFF.

This chain uses TRBV6-6 with TRBJ2-7, with D possibly being TRBD1 (5 bases). Germline lookup yields CDR1 MNHNY and CDR2 SVGAGI (reference sequence). There are 14 residues in the CDR3. The ends were cut back, 2 bases at V and 2 bases at J, with 10 bases in the middle. The CDR3 sequence: CASSYPDTPYEQYF. Here the CDR3 DNA reads TGTGCCAGCAGTTACCCGGACACCCCCTACGAGCAGTACTTC.

This chain uses TRBV11-2 with TRBJ1-3, with TRBD1 matching 11 bases. Trimming removed 5 bases from V and 2 bases from J; junction bases left unmatched: 5. The length of the CDR3 is 16 residues. Germline lookup yields CDR1 SGHAT and CDR2 FQNNGV. The CDR3 coding sequence is TGTGCCAGCAGCCCCCGGACAGGGGGCACTGGAAACACCATATATTTT. Translated, it gives CASSPRTGGTGNTIYF.

The chain links TRBV5-8 to TRBJ2-7; 15 bases agree with TRBD2. The V and J ends lost 4 bases and 4 bases, in that order; junction bases with no gene match: 6. Germline CDR1 reads SGHTS; CDR2 reads YDEGEE. This CDR3 spans 16 amino acids. Written as DNA, the CDR3 is TGTGCCAGCAGCAGCCCGGGACTAGCGGGAGGATACGAGCAGTACTTC. Translated: CASSSPGLAGGYEQYF.

The chain employs TRBV19 and TRBJ1-1; 8 nucleotides match TRBD1. The trim removed 7 bases at V and 2 bases at J, leaving 6 bases unmatched. The CDR3 consists of 14 residues. Looked up from germline, CDR1 is LNHDA and CDR2 is SQIVND (reference sequence). DNA of the CDR3: TGTGCCAGTACCTTGACAGGGGCTAACACTGAAGCTTTCTTT. Protein product: CASTLTGANTEAFF.

This chain joins TRBV11-3 and TRBJ2-7, with 9 positions matching TRBD1. This CDR3 has 19 residues. Unmatched junction bases numbered 20, after V lost 8 bases and J lost 0 bases. Germline CDR1 reads SGHNT; CDR2 reads YENEEA. The CDR3 DNA sequence: TGTGCCAGCCGGACGACAGGGGGGCACTTCTTTACTGGCTCCTACGAGCAGTACTTC. Translating gives CASRTTGGHFFTGSYEQYF.

The chain recombines TRBV19 with TRBJ2-1, with 7 bases matching TRBD1. V was pared by 7 bases and J by 4 bases, with 7 bases of the junction left unmatched. The CDR3 consists of 14 residues. Germline V gives CDR1 LNHDA, CDR2 SQIVND (reference sequence). CDR3 sequence (DNA): TGTGCCAGTACCCTGGGACAGATATACAATGAGCAGTTCTTC. This gives the protein CASTLGQIYNEQFF.